Below are 27 T cell receptor beta chains sequenced from a single sample in a study of human T cells and chemical hapten exposure. Time point given: patch test 1, 2 weeks after DPC sensitization. Treatment denoted: therapeutic diphenylcyclopropenone sensitization with weekly scalp DPC. TCRdb redid the calling of the RACE reads with MiXCR, one entry per CDR3 protein. The top ten hold 2% to 2.5% of the sample, which has around 99,000 distinct CDR3 sequences, around an eighth seen once. This sample comprised whole blood, obtained in connection with sensitization to the hapten diphenylcyclopropenone (DPC). The source of these receptors is a woman in her thirties or forties with alopecia areata. Some clones in this sample may be carry-over from other donors' samples.

This clonotype was picked up a small number of times. The chain is built from TRBV28 and TRBJ1-2; 11 bases match TRBD1. V was pared by 6 bases and J by 4 bases, with 1 base of the junction left unmatched. Germline CDR1 reads MDHEN; CDR2 reads SYDVKM. The CDR3 has 13 amino acids. Here the CDR3 DNA reads TGTGCCAGCAGGGGACAGGGGGGCTATGGCTACACCTTC. As protein: CASRGQGGYGYTF.

This clonotype was seen ten or more times. The rearrangement links TRBV20-1 to TRBJ1-1; D unclear. This CDR3 is built from 15 residues. With 0 bases removed from V and 0 bases from J, the gap between germline ends came to 11 bases. CDR1 is DFQATT, CDR2 SNEGSKA, per germline (reference sequence). The CDR3 DNA is TGCAGTGCTAGAGATATCAGGCTTGTGAACACTGAAGCTTTCTTT. Encoded protein: CSARDIRLVNTEAFF.

This clonotype was counted between two and nine times. The chain uses TRBV6-1 and TRBJ1-1, with D maybe TRBD1 (5 bases). The ends were cut back, 5 bases at V and 6 bases at J, with 16 bases in the middle. Germline CDR1 reads MNHNS; CDR2 reads SASEGT. The CDR3 extends over 14 amino acids. CDR3 nucleotide sequence: TGTGCCAGCAGTCCCACCAGGGTGGCGGCTGAAGCTTTCTTT. Its translation is CASSPTRVAAEAFF.

The chain couples TRBV7-9 to TRBJ2-3, with TRBD2 identical over 12 bases. This CDR3 contains 15 residues. CDR1 SEHNR and CDR2 FQNEAQ come from the germline V gene (reference sequence). Unmatched junction bases numbered 7, after V lost 7 bases and J lost 5 bases. DNA for the CDR3: TGTGCCAGCACCCGACTAGCGGGAGAAGAAGATACGCAGTATTTT. Its translation is CASTRLAGEEDTQYF.

V is TRBV28 and J is TRBJ2-2, with D uncertain. V lost 3 bases, J lost 3 bases, and 11 bases lay in between. The CDR3 has 15 amino acids. The V gene's germline CDR1 is MDHEN and CDR2 SYDVKM. CDR3 region: CASSFLTPDTGELFF. CDR3 DNA sequence: TGTGCCAGCAGTTTCTTGACCCCCGACACCGGGGAGCTGTTTTTT.

This clonotype was seen many times. The rearrangement links TRBV2 to TRBJ1-1; D not resolved. The germline CDR1 and CDR2 sequences are SNHLY and FYNNEI. The CDR3 covers 13 residues. V shed 2 bases and J shed 1 base, with 5 bases lying between them. CDR3: CASSESPNTEAFF. CDR3 DNA: TGTGCCAGCAGTGAATCCCCGAACACTGAAGCTTTCTTT.

The DNA for the CDR3 is TGTGCCAGCAGCCCGACGCCGGGACCGAGGAGGGAGACCCAGTACTTC. This gives the protein CASSPTPGPRRETQYF. The rearrangement links TRBV27 to TRBJ2-5; D could derive from TRBD1 or TRBD2 (5 bases each). V lost 6 bases and J lost 5, with 22 bases in between. The V gene's germline CDR1 is MNHEY and CDR2 SMNVEV (reference sequence). The CDR3 covers 16 residues.

This clonotype turned up a few times. The rearrangement joins TRBV10-3 to TRBJ2-7, with D uncertain. Germline CDR1 is ENHRY and CDR2 is SYGVKD. The length of the CDR3 is 13 residues. Trimming left V 4 bases short and J 0 bases short, with 7 bases between. The CDR3 DNA sequence: TGTGCCATCAGTGCACAGACCTCCTACGAGCAGTACTTC. It codes for CAISAQTSYEQYF.

In its sample, this clonotype was seen many times. The genes are TRBV4-1 and TRBJ1-1, with D maybe TRBD1 (5 bases). The CDR3 runs to 14 residues. The germline CDR1 and CDR2 sequences are MGHRA and YSYEKL. V was shortened by 0 bases and J by 4 bases, with 9 bases between the two germline ends. CDR3 sequence (DNA): TGCGCCAGCAGCCAAGAGAGGAGGGGCACTGAAGCTTTCTTT. Its translation: CASSQERRGTEAFF.

CDR3 loop: CASSQRDEKLFF. CDR3 in DNA: TGTGCCAGCAGTCAAAGGGATGAAAAACTGTTTTTT. The chain recombines TRBV28 with TRBJ1-4; D is undetermined. Per the germline V gene, CDR1 is MDHEN and CDR2 is SYDVKM. The CDR3 runs 12 residues. V was trimmed by 5 bases and J by 6 bases, leaving 7 bases between them.

The chain is built from TRBV14 and TRBJ1-5; TRBD1 might be the D (5 bases). The V and J ends lost 3 bases and 4 bases respectively, with 13 bases between them. Germline-derived CDR1 and CDR2 are SGHDN and FVKESK. The CDR3 is 15 amino acids. The CDR3 region has the DNA TGTGCCAGCAGCCACCCCACGGGGGATAATCAGCCCCAGCATTTT. It is translated as CASSHPTGDNQPQHF.

In its sample, this clonotype was seen many times. The chain links TRBV21-1 to TRBJ2-5. TRBV21-1 is labeled a pseudogene. The CDR3 contains 11 residues. CDR3: CASSSQETQYF. For the CDR3, the DNA is TGTGCCAGCAGCTCCCAAGAGACCCAGTACTTC.

The chain links TRBV7-6 to TRBJ2-7, with a weak D call TRBD2 (6 bases). Trimming stripped 1 base from V and 5 bases from J, with 9 bases between. The CDR3 is 13 amino acids. Looked up from germline, CDR1 is SGHVS and CDR2 is FNYEAQ. CDR3 DNA: TGTGCCAGCAGCTTAGATCCTAGCGACGAGCAGTACTTC. This codes for CASSLDPSDEQYF.

This clonotype was recorded a few times. V is TRBV7-9 and J is TRBJ2-1, with TRBD1 identical over 8 bases. CDR3 size: 15 residues. V was pared by 2 bases and J by 3 bases, with 3 bases of the junction left unmatched. Germline values: CDR1 SEHNR, CDR2 FQNEAQ (reference sequence). The CDR3 coding sequence is TGTGCCAGCAGCTTATTGGACAGGGACTACAATGAGCAGTTCTTC. Translated, it gives CASSLLDRDYNEQFF.

The table lists this clonotype with many counts. This chain joins TRBV9 and TRBJ2-2; 7 nucleotides line up with TRBD2. V lost 3 bases and J lost 2; bases outside the gene matches: 10. CDR1 is SGDLS and CDR2 is YYNGEE in the germline V gene. The CDR3 has 17 amino acids. In DNA form, the CDR3 reads TGTGCCAGCAGCGCTACCCGGCTAGCGGATAACACCGGGGAGCTGTTTTTT. This encodes CASSATRLADNTGELFF.

This chain uses TRBV29-1 with TRBJ2-1; TRBD2 matches 8 bases. V trimming: 2 bases; J trimming: 3 bases; junction bases outside the gene matches: 0. CDR1 SQVTM and CDR2 ANQGSEA come from the germline V gene. CDR3 length: 13 residues. Written as DNA, the CDR3 is TGCAGCGTTGAAAGCGGGGGCTACAATGAGCAGTTCTTC. It encodes CSVESGGYNEQFF.

Many counts were recorded for this clonotype. The genes are TRBV4-3 and TRBJ2-1, with D perhaps TRBD2 (6 bases). CDR1 and CDR2 from the germline V gene are LGHNA and YSLEER. CDR3 length equals 14 residues. V lost 0 bases and J lost 12, with 15 bases in between. CDR3 region: CASSQDQKSSGQFF. The CDR3 nucleotides read TGCGCCAGCAGCCAAGATCAGAAGAGTAGCGGGCAGTTCTTC.

This clonotype was seen many times. In nucleotides, the CDR3 is TGTGCCAGCAGCTCTGTCAGCGCACGCCGGGGGGAGACCCAGTACTTC. This sequence encodes CASSSVSARRGETQYF. The chain recombines TRBV7-2 with TRBJ2-5; D might be TRBD2 (6 bases). V lost 4 bases and J 5 bases, leaving 20 bases between the germline ends. The germline CDR1 and CDR2 sequences are SGHTA and FQGNSA. The CDR3 has 16 amino acids.

This chain links TRBV29-1 with TRBJ2-2; 8 nucleotides line up with TRBD1. After removal of 6 bases from V and 4 bases from J, the junction contained 1 base not matched to a gene. Looked up from germline, CDR1 is SQVTM and CDR2 is ANQGSEA. The CDR3 runs 12 residues. The DNA for the CDR3 is TGCAGCGTCGGACAGGGCACCGGGGAGCTGTTTTTT. This codes for CSVGQGTGELFF.

This clonotype was counted a few times. The chain has TRBV28 and TRBJ1-2; 8 bases match TRBD1. Germline trimming cut 9 bases from V and 11 bases from J; bases unmatched to any gene: 20. The CDR3 covers 15 residues. Germline assignment: CDR1 MDHEN and CDR2 SYDVKM. The CDR3 region is CASREGQAPSRRYTF. In DNA form, the CDR3 reads TGTGCCAGTCGCGAGGGACAGGCCCCTTCGAGGAGATACACCTTC.

This clonotype was seen a few times. This rearrangement joins TRBV28 to TRBJ2-1, with 9 bases that match TRBD2. Looked up from germline, CDR1 is MDHEN and CDR2 is SYDVKM. Trimming took 7 bases from V and 8 from J; bases not matched to a gene: 9. CDR3 length: 14 amino acids. CDR3 in amino acids: CASTLPGLAYEQFF. The CDR3 DNA reads as TGTGCCAGCACCCTACCGGGACTAGCTTATGAGCAGTTCTTC.

This clonotype was seen at least ten times. The V gene is TRBV12-3 or TRBV12-4, the J gene TRBJ1-1, with TRBD1 matching 8 bases. The CDR3 extends over 14 amino acids. J gave up 6 bases and V 3 bases, and 6 bases lay outside the gene matches. The CDR3 reads CASSFARGLAEAFF. DNA for the CDR3: TGTGCCAGCAGTTTTGCCAGGGGGCTCGCTGAAGCTTTCTTT.

This clonotype showed up many times. J is TRBJ1-3 and V is TRBV7-3; the D gene is possibly TRBD1 (5 bases). CDR3 length equals 14 residues. Trimming pared 5 bases from V and 1 base from J, leaving 9 bases between. Germline V lookup: CDR1 SGHTA, CDR2 FQGTGA. As DNA, the CDR3 is TGTGCCAGCAGCCCGACAGATTCTGGAAACACCATATATTTT. Translation: CASSPTDSGNTIYF.

The chain employs TRBV9 and TRBJ2-3; TRBD2 matches at 8 bases. The V gene's germline CDR1 is SGDLS and CDR2 YYNGEE. This CDR3 has 19 amino acids. J lost 2 bases, V lost 0 bases, and 14 bases had no gene match. The DNA of the CDR3 is TGTGCCAGCAGCGTAGCTGACGGGCGCGGGACTAGGTCCACAGATACGCAGTATTTT. It specifies CASSVADGRGTRSTDTQYF.

This clonotype was seen a few times. The chain joins TRBV18 to TRBJ1-5, with 7 bases that match TRBD1. J was trimmed by 4 bases and V by 3 bases; bases with no gene match: 6. This CDR3 has 15 amino acids. From germline, CDR1 is KGHSH and CDR2 LQKENI. The CDR3 bases are TGTGCCAGCTCACCCTCGGGACAGACTAATCAGCCCCAGCATTTT. This sequence encodes CASSPSGQTNQPQHF. Full variable domain (rest looked up from reference TRBV18 and TRBJ1-5): NAGVMQNPRHLVRRRGQEARLRCSPMKGHSHVYWYRQLPEEGLKFMVYLQKENIIDESGMPKERFSAEFPKEGPSILRIQQVVRGDSAAYFCASSPSGQTNQPQHFGDGTRLSIL.

The J gene is TRBJ2-3, the V gene TRBV9; possibly TRBD2 for D (5 bases). V lost 0 bases to trimming and J lost 3 bases, with 11 bases between them. This CDR3 comprises 15 residues. Germline CDR1 and CDR2: SGDLS and YYNGEE. The CDR3 loop reads CASSVAWLATDTQYF. In DNA, the CDR3 is TGTGCCAGCAGCGTAGCTTGGCTAGCAACAGATACGCAGTATTTT.

The CDR3, as DNA: TGTGCCAGCAGCCTAACCGGGACAGCGAACACTGAAGCTTTCTTT. Translated: CASSLTGTANTEAFF. The rearrangement links TRBV7-2 to TRBJ1-1, with 7 nucleotides matching TRBD1. V was clipped by 5 bases and J by 1 base; unmatched bases: 7. The CDR3 is 15 residues long. CDR1 is SGHTA, CDR2 FQGNSA, per germline.